This TCR beta chain was captured in a study of shared clonotypes between healthy human individuals (TCRdb year 2020). Context from the whole study: The cohort comprised two women and a few men aged 18 to 49 years. To estimate repertoire size and how much clonotypes are shared between individuals, the study performed deep sequencing of blood TCR repertoires from a few healthy adults. To increase sequencing depth and limit assay-specific biases, different laboratories used diverse techniques to prepare libraries and sequence TCR repertoires. Each donor's leukapheresis produced roughly between roughly 0.85 and 9.5 billion PBMCs. For each donor, CD4 naive and CD4 memory were each run on three plates, CD8 naive on two plates, and CD8 memory on one plate. The study at large found these results: Even with the large sequencing depth, rarefaction of the sorted-subset datasets indicated that sequencing was incomplete. When a handful of donors were compared, the shared fraction of clonotypes was around 5.1% for naive CD4, 3% to 4% for naive CD8, 2% to 2.5% for memory CD4, and 0.35% to 0.4% for memory CD8. Based on pairwise subsampling, the degree of clonotype sharing among donors was expected to be affected by sequencing depth. Clonotypes shared by all four sorted-subset donors showed higher generation probabilities than non-shared clonotypes. The genetic and exposure-history diversity represented was limited by the small number of donors. Sampling was restricted to blood, and TCR repertoires in tissue are likely to differ from TCR repertoires in blood. Naive subsets generally had larger estimated clonotype richness than memory subsets did.

CD8 naive samples were obtained by positive selection for CCR7 among CD45RO-negative cells, yielding a CD45RA+CCR7+ population from which TemRA cells were excluded. The donors were healthy, HIV-negative adults who had no recently reported acute infections or vaccinations. Every donor was a Caucasian adult residing in Nashville, Tennessee, USA. Blood was obtained by leukapheresis, after which PBMCs were separated by Ficoll-Histopaque density gradient centrifugation and cryopreserved in liquid nitrogen vapor phase. Analytical flow cytometry was used to check the purity and quantity of every magnetically sorted T cell population. Genomic DNA was isolated from every sorted fraction and measured by UV absorbance on a Nanodrop 2000c. Using the deep immunoSEQ assay, TCR CDR3 regions were amplified from genomic DNA by multiplex PCR. Extracted genomic DNA from each cell subset was spread evenly across all wells of several immunoSEQ 96-well plates, with each plate serving as a replicate. Each replicate PCR for sorted subsets received about 210 ng genomic DNA, equal to tens of thousands of T cell genomes. The purified libraries were quantified using a Qubit 3.0 fluorometer, sized with a Bioanalyzer 2100, and then quantified again using the KAPA Library Quantification kit. Every immunoSEQ 96-well plate was sequenced on a separate single-read 150-cycle Illumina NextSeq 550 flow cell. On the study's bioinformatics: Because the immunoSEQ output held only junctional sequences and lacked quality scores, the filtering could not match the filtering applied to full-length reads. Sequences were annotated with PyIR, a Python wrapper for IgBLAST v1.9, and V/J genes and CDR3 were assigned using IMGT germline references. Any read was removed if the V/J assignment was weak (E-value above 1e-6), the CDR3 was missing, or the read contained stop codons, out-of-frame junctions, or ambiguous translated residues. V3J clonotypes were defined by identical inferred V gene, J gene, and CDR3 amino acid sequence. The percentage overlap between two repertoires was calculated by dividing the number of shared unique clonotypes by the size of the smaller repertoire. Repertoire richness was assessed with RTK rarefaction, the Chao1 estimator, and Recon v2.1 estimates of unobserved clonotypes. Generation probabilities were computed with OLGA for all TCRbeta clonotypes obtained by the gDNA method from four donors. TCRdb stores this immuneACCESS table with in-frame sequences only. Part of the clones is absent; in the studies checked, under half of the shortfall reflects unresolved V genes, and no reason is known for the rest. Clone size and V and J calls were adopted from that table, with D and trimming inferred from the DNA. For this sample the table gives millions of clones, of which about 95% were detected only once. The ten largest account for roughly 1.1% of the sample.

The germline ends are 17 bases apart after V is trimmed by 4 bases and J by 7 bases. The CDR3 starts with the cysteine, ends with the phenylalanine, and has 15 residues. Only the CDR3 DNA stays, 45 bases, in frame from base 1. The germline V gene sets CDR1 to MGHRA and CDR2 to YSYEKL. For this clone: It lacks a known antigen. It has no much larger one-base neighbor in the sample; base qualities were not kept.

This clonotype originated in a man younger than 35 in good health. The sequenced sample was naive CD8+ T cells sorted from blood. This specimen's cell subset or site label, per the study, means: CD45RA+CCR7+. The sequence links TRBV4-1 to TRBJ1-5; TRBD1 is a possible D gene, resting on 6 matching bases. The sequence in DNA is TGCGCCAGCAGCCCCCGGGGGCAGACAGGACAGCCCCAGCATTTT. It translates as CASSPRGQTGQPQHF.